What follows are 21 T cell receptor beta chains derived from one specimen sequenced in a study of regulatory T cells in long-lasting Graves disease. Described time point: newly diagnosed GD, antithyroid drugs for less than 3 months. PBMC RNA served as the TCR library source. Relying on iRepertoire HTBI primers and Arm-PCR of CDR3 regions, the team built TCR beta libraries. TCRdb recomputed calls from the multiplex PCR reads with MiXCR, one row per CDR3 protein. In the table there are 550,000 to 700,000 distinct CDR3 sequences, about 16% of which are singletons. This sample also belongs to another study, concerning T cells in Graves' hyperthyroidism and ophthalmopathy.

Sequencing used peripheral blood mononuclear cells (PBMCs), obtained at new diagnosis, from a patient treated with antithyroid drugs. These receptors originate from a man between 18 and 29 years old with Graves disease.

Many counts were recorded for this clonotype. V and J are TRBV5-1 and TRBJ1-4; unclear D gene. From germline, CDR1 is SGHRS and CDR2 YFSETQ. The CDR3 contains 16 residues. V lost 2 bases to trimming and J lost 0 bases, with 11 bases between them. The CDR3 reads CASSFGSSSTNEKLFF. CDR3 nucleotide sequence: TGCGCCAGCAGCTTTGGGTCGTCCTCAACTAATGAAAAACTGTTTTTT.

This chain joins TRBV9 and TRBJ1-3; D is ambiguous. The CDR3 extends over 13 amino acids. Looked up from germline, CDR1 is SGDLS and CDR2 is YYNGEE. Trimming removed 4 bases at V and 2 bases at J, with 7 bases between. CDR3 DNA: TGTGCCAGCAGCCCTCACACTGGAAACACCATATATTTT. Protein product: CASSPHTGNTIYF. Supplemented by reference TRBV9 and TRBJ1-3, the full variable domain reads DSGVTQTPKHLITATGQRVTLRCSPRSGDLSVYWYQQSLDQGLQFLIQYYNGEERAKGNILERFSAQQFPDLHSELNLSSLELGDSALYFCASSPHTGNTIYFGEGSWLTVV.

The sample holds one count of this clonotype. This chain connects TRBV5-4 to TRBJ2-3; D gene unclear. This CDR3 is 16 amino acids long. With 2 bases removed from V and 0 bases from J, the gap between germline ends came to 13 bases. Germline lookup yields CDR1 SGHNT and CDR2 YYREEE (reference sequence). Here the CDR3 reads CASSFRMERSTDTQYF. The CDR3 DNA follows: TGTGCCAGCAGCTTTAGGATGGAGCGTAGCACAGATACGCAGTATTTT.

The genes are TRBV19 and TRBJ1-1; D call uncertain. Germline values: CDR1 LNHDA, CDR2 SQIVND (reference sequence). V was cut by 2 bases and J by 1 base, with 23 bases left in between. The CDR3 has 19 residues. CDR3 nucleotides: TGTGCCAGTAGTATAACGGGTATGCAAGGGTATCGGCAGAACACTGAAGCTTTCTTT. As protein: CASSITGMQGYRQNTEAFF.

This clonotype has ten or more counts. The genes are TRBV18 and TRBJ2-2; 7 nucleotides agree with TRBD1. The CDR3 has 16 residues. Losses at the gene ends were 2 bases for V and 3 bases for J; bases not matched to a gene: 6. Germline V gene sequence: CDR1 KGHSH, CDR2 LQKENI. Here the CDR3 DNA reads TGTGCCAGCTCACCATCCGGGACAGACTACACCGGGGAGCTGTTTTTT. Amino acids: CASSPSGTDYTGELFF. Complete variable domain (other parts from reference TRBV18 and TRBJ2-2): NAGVMQNPRHLVRRRGQEARLRCSPMKGHSHVYWYRQLPEEGLKFMVYLQKENIIDESGMPKERFSAEFPKEGPSILRIQQVVRGDSAAYFCASSPSGTDYTGELFFGEGSRLTVL.

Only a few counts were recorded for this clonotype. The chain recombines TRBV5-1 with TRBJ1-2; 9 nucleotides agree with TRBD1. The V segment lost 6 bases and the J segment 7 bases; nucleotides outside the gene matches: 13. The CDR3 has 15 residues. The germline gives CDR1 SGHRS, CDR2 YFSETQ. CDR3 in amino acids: CASNDRTGEIFGYTF. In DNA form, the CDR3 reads TGCGCCAGCAACGACAGGACAGGGGAGATCTTTGGCTACACCTTC.

DNA for the CDR3: TGTGCCAGCAGCTCCCCGGGACAGGGGGTTAATGAGCAGTTCTTC. Translating it yields CASSSPGQGVNEQFF. The chain couples TRBV5-8 to TRBJ2-1, with 11 nucleotides matching TRBD1. Trimming at V came to 3 bases and at J to 7 bases, leaving 6 bases not matched to a gene. The CDR3 runs 15 residues. Germline-derived CDR1 and CDR2 are SGHTS and YDEGEE.

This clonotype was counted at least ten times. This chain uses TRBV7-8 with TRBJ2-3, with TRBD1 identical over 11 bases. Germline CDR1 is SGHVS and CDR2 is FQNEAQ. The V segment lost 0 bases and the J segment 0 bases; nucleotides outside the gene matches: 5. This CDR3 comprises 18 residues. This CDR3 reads CASSLASGQGVSTDTQYF. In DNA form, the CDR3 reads TGTGCCAGCAGCTTAGCTTCGGGACAGGGGGTGAGCACAGATACGCAGTATTTT.

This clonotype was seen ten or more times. CDR3 sequence: CASSVARTGDTGELFF. The CDR3 coding sequence is TGTGCCAGCAGCGTGGCCAGGACAGGGGACACCGGGGAGCTGTTTTTT. The chain combines TRBV9 with TRBJ2-2, with 9 positions matching TRBD1. The CDR3 totals 16 residues. Germline V CDR1 and CDR2: SGDLS, YYNGEE. The V gene end was trimmed by 2 bases and the J gene end by 3 bases; junction bases not matched to a gene: 5.

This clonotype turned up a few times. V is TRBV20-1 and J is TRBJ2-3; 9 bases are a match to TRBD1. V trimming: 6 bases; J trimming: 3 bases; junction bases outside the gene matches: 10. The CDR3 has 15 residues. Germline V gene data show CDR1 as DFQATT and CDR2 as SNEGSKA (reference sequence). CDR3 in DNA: TGCAGTGCCGACTCCGGGACAGGGAGGACAGATACGCAGTATTTT. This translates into CSADSGTGRTDTQYF.

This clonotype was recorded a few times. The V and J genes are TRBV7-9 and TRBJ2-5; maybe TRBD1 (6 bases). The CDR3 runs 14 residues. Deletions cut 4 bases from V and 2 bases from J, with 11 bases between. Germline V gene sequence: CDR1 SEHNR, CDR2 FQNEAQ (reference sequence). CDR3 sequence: CASSSTGPQETQYF. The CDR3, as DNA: TGTGCCAGCAGCTCGACAGGTCCACAAGAGACCCAGTACTTC. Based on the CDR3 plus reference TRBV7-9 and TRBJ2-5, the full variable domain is DTGVSQNPRHKITKRGQNVTFRCDPISEHNRLYWYRQTLGQGPEFLTYFQNEAQLEKSRLLSDRFSAERPKGSFSTLEIQRTEQGDSAMYLCASSSTGPQETQYFGPGTRLLVL.

The CDR3 DNA follows: TGCAGCAGCCCGGCGGCGGGAAGGGAGACCCAGTACTTC. Protein product: CSSPAAGRETQYF. The chain employs TRBV20-1 and TRBJ2-5; weak D call: TRBD2 (6 bases). The germline V gene has CDR1 DFQATT and CDR2 SNEGSKA (reference sequence). This CDR3 is 13 amino acids long.

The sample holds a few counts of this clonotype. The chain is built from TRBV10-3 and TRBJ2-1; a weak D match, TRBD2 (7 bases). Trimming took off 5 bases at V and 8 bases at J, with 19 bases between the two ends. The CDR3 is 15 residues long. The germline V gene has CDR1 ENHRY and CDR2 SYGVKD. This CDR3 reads CAISSLLAEGDEQFF. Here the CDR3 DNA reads TGTGCCATCAGTTCCCTCCTAGCGGAGGGGGATGAGCAGTTCTTC.

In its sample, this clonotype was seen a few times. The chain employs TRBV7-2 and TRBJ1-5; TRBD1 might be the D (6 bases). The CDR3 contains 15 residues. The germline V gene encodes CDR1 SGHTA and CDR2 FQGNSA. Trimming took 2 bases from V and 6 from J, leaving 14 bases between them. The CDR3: CASSLRDILGQPQHF. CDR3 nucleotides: TGTGCCAGCAGCTTACGGGACATCTTGGGTCAGCCCCAGCATTTT.

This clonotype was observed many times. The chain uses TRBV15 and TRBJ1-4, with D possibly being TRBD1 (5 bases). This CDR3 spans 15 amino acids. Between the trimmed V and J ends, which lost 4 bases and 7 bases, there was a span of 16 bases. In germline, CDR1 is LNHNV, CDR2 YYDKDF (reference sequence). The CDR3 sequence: CATSTTGLLAEKLFF. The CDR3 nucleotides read TGTGCCACCAGCACCACAGGCTTATTGGCTGAAAAACTGTTTTTT.

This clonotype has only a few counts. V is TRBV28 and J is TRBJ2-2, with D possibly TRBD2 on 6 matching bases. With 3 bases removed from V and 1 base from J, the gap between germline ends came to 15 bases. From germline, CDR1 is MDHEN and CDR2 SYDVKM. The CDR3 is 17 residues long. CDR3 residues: CASSFLTRPVNTGELFF. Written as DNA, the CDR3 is TGTGCCAGCAGTTTTCTGACTAGGCCAGTGAACACCGGGGAGCTGTTTTTT.

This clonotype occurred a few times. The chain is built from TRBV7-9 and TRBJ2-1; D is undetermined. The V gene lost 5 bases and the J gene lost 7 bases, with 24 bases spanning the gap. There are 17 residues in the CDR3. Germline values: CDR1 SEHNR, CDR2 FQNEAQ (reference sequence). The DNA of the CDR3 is TGTGCCAGCAGCCCCCCCTTAGGCGCGACTGGCTCTAATGAGCAGTTCTTC. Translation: CASSPPLGATGSNEQFF.

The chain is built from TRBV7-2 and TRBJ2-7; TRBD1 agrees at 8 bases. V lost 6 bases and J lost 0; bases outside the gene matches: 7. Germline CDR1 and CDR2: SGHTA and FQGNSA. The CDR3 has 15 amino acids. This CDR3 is CASSRGQGLSYEQYF. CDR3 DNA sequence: TGTGCCAGCAGTCGCGGACAGGGCCTCTCCTACGAGCAGTACTTC.

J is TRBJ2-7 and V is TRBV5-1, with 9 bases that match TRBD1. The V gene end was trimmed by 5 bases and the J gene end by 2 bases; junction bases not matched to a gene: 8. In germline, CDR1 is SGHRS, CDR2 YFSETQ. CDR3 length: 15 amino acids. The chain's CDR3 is CASRTPGQGTYEQYF. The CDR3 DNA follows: TGCGCCAGCAGGACGCCGGGACAGGGTACCTACGAGCAGTACTTC.

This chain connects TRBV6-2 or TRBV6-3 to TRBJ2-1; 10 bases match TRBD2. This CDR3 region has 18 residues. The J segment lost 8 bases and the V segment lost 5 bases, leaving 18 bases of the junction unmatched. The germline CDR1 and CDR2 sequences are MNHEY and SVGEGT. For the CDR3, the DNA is TGTGCCAGCAGTGCCCGCCGTCTTGGAGCGGGAGGGCGTGATGAGCAGTTCTTC. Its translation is CASSARRLGAGGRDEQFF.

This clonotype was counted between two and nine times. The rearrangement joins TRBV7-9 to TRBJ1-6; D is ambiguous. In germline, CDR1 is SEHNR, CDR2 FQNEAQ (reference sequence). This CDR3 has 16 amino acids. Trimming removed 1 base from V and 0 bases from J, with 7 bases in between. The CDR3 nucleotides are TGTGCCAGCAGCTTAGGACCCTACTCCTATAATTCACCCCTCCACTTT. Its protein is CASSLGPYSYNSPLHF.